Listed here is a single T cell receptor (beta chain). TCRdb's copy holds only in-frame clones and misses some; the assay was immunoSEQ multiplex PCR. The repertoire holds roughly 200,000 clones, with about 85% as singletons. Participant age was about 18 to 89 years, and participants resided in 20 to 30 US areas. The sample is drawn from a study of blood T cell repertoires in COVID-19. V was clipped by 6 bases and J by 3 bases; unmatched bases: 8. Germline V gives CDR1 SGHVS, CDR2 FNYEAQ. The length of the CDR3 is 15 residues. Sequenced: PBMCs or T cells enriched from blood (not recorded which). This sequence was found in a man aged 35-49 years who had recovered from COVID-19. The chain links TRBV7-6 to TRBJ2-5, with TRBD2 matching over 9 bases. CDR3 in DNA: TGTGCCAGCAGTAAAGGCGGGGGGGAGGAAGAGACCCAGTACTTC. Its translation is CASSKGGGEEETQYF. Looking up the rest from reference TRBV7-6 and TRBJ2-5 gives the full variable domain: GAGVSQSPRYKVTKRGQDVALRCDPISGHVSLYWYRQALGQGPEFLTYFNYEAQQDKSGLPNDRFSAERPEGSISTLTIQRTEQRDSAMYRCASSKGGGEEETQYFGPGTRLLVL.